This T cell receptor (beta chain) was found in a study of T cell responses to AZD1222 COVID-19 vaccine. Sequencing was performed with immunoSEQ multiplex PCR; in TCRdb, only in-frame clones are kept and a portion is missing. The repertoire includes around 110,000 clones, 90% of them detected once, and around 7.6% sits in the top ten. V lost 2 bases and J lost 2; bases outside the gene matches: 5. Per the germline V gene, CDR1 is LGHDT and CDR2 is YNNKEL (reference sequence). There are 15 residues in the CDR3. Specimen: peripheral blood, collected 28 days after the second AZD1222 dose. The receptor was derived from an adult who received the AZD1222 COVID-19 vaccine. This chain uses TRBV3-1 (or the pseudogene TRBV3-2) with TRBJ2-7; 8 bases are shared with TRBD1. The CDR3 reads CASSQIGQGTYEQYF. In nucleotides, the CDR3 is TGTGCCAGCAGCCAAATAGGACAGGGAACCTACGAGCAGTACTTC.